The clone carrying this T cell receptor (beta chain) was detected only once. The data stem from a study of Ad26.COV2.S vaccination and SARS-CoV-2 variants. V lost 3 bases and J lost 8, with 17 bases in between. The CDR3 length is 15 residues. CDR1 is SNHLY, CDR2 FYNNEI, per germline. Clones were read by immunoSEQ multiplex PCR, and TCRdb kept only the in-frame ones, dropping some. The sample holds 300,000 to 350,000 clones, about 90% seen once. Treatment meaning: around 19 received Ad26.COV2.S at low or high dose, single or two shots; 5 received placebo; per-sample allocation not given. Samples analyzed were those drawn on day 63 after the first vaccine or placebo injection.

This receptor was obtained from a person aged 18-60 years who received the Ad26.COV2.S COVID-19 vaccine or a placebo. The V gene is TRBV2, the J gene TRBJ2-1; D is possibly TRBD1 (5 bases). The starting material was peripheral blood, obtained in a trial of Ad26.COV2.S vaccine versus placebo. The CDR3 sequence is CASSDLGLVSDEQFF. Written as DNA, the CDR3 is TGTGCCAGCAGTGATTTGGGGCTTGTTAGTGATGAGCAGTTCTTC.